This TCR beta chain is drawn from a study of CD8 T cell repertoires and HIV-1 epitope variants. This CDR3 is 14 amino acids long. Trimming removed 3 bases from V and 0 bases from J, with 9 bases in between. CDR1 is GTSNPN, CDR2 SVGIG, per germline (reference sequence). Repertoires were generated with immunoSEQ multiplex PCR, while TCRdb's copy carries only in-frame clones and drops some. Among 90,000 or so clones, around 67% were seen once, and the ten largest hold 25% to 30%. The sequenced material came from uncultured baseline CD8+ T cells from peripheral blood mononuclear cells (PBMCs). The TCR comes from a male donor with HIV. The V and J genes are TRBV30 and TRBJ2-1; D not resolved. CDR3 bases: TGTGCCTGGAGGCCTTCGAGCTCCTACAATGAGCAGTTCTTC. This translates into CAWRPSSSYNEQFF.